Below, 12 T cell receptor beta chains from the same sample are listed, as sequenced in a study of T-cell memory formation after mild COVID-19. TCRdb analysed the 5' RACE reads with MiXCR anew, one entry per CDR3 protein. The table lists about 610,000 distinct CDR3 sequences, around 15% of them singletons, with about 7.5% in the top ten. The sequencing input was PBMCs or a T cell subset sorted from them (not recorded which). The source is an adult woman who had mild COVID-19 (a few samples of this study predate the infection). Cell type and time point are not known.

The chain employs TRBV5-8 and TRBJ2-5; D is undetermined. There are 12 residues in the CDR3. Per the germline V gene, CDR1 is SGHTS and CDR2 is YDEGEE. V was trimmed by 2 bases and J by 7 bases, leaving 9 bases between them. The CDR3 DNA reads TGTGCCAGCAGCTTCCAGAGGAGGACCCAGTACTTC. Translation: CASSFQRRTQYF.

This clonotype occurred a few times. J is TRBJ2-2 and V is TRBV12-3 or TRBV12-4, with D possibly being TRBD2 (5 bases). V gave up 5 bases and J gave up 7 bases, with 14 bases separating them. The CDR3 is 14 residues long. The CDR3: CASSPGNGYGELFF. CDR3 bases: TGTGCCAGCAGTCCCGGGAACGGGTACGGGGAGCTGTTTTTT.

This chain links TRBV10-3 with TRBJ2-4; D may correspond to TRBD1 or TRBD2 (5 bases each). This CDR3 is 14 amino acids long. Germline V gene sequence: CDR1 ENHRY, CDR2 SYGVKD. V was cut by 6 bases and J by 6 bases, with 15 bases left in between. The DNA for the CDR3 is TGTGCCATCAGCGAAACAGGAGGACTAAACATTCAGTACTTC. It yields the protein CAISETGGLNIQYF.

The V and J genes are TRBV2 and TRBJ2-1; 16 bases agree with TRBD2. J was trimmed by 8 bases and V by 2 bases; bases with no gene match: 21. CDR3 size: 22 residues. The germline gives CDR1 SNHLY, CDR2 FYNNEI. The CDR3 loop reads CASSEYGQIPGLAGGPLDEQFF. The CDR3 nucleotides read TGTGCCAGCAGTGAATATGGTCAGATCCCGGGACTAGCGGGGGGGCCTTTGGATGAGCAGTTCTTC.

This clonotype was picked up a small number of times. The chain carries TRBV29-1 and TRBJ2-5, with a weak D call TRBD1 (7 bases). This CDR3 comprises 14 residues. Trimming left V 5 bases short and J 3 bases short, with 16 bases between. CDR1 is SQVTM and CDR2 is ANQGSEA in the germline V gene. The CDR3 is CSVRGGTAKETQYF. The CDR3 DNA reads as TGCAGCGTTCGAGGGGGGACAGCTAAAGAGACCCAGTACTTC. The full variable domain, rest sourced from reference TRBV29-1 and TRBJ2-5, is SAVISQKPSRDICQRGTSLTIQCQVDSQVTMMFWYRQQPGQSLTLIATANQGSEATYESGFVIDKFPISRPNLTFSTLTVSNMSPEDSSIYLCSVRGGTAKETQYFGPGTRLLVL.

V usage is TRBV6-5 and J usage is TRBJ2-3; maybe TRBD2 (6 bases). Germline lookup yields CDR1 MNHEY and CDR2 SVGAGI. V lost 0 bases, J lost 8 bases, and 18 bases lay in between. This CDR3 has 16 residues. CDR3 loop: CASSYSAGTQFGTQYF. For the CDR3, the DNA is TGTGCCAGCAGTTACTCCGCGGGGACTCAGTTTGGTACGCAGTATTTT.

V and J are TRBV7-2 and TRBJ1-2; 7 bases align to TRBD1. The germline CDR1 and CDR2 sequences are SGHTA and FQGNSA. V trimming: 3 bases; J trimming: 5 bases; junction bases outside the gene matches: 9. CDR3 size: 15 residues. The CDR3 bases are TGTGCCAGCAGCTTTTCCGGGACAGATTATTATGGCTACACCTTC. This gives the protein CASSFSGTDYYGYTF.

The rearrangement joins TRBV19 to TRBJ2-1; D unclear. Germline lookup yields CDR1 LNHDA and CDR2 SQIVND (reference sequence). The V gene lost 7 bases and the J gene lost 8 bases, with 12 bases spanning the gap. The CDR3 has 12 residues. The CDR3 DNA is TGTGCCAGTAAAAGTCTGTGGGATGAGCAGTTCTTC. Residues: CASKSLWDEQFF.

In this sample, this clonotype turned up a few times. The J gene is TRBJ1-2, the V gene TRBV27; 8 bases align to TRBD1. The CDR3 is made up of 19 amino acids. Germline values: CDR1 MNHEY, CDR2 SMNVEV (reference sequence). Trimming removed 0 bases from V and 1 base from J; junction bases left unmatched: 13. This chain's CDR3 is CASSLSYRTGFVLNYGYTF. Written as DNA, the CDR3 is TGTGCCAGCAGTTTATCGTATAGGACAGGGTTTGTCCTTAACTATGGCTACACCTTC.

CDR3 sequence reads: CASSSTPGTSRYNEQFF. DNA for the CDR3: TGTGCCAGCAGCTCCACCCCCGGGACTAGCAGGTACAATGAGCAGTTCTTC. This chain links TRBV7-2 with TRBJ2-1, with 9 nucleotides matching TRBD2. Per germline, CDR1 SGHTA and CDR2 FQGNSA. J gave up 4 bases and V 4 bases, and 11 bases lay outside the gene matches. The CDR3 extends over 17 amino acids.

This clonotype has just a few counts. This sequence joins TRBV5-1 and TRBJ2-2; 10 bases map to TRBD1. The germline V gene has CDR1 SGHRS and CDR2 YFSETQ. V trimming: 2 bases; J trimming: 4 bases; junction bases outside the gene matches: 8. The CDR3 consists of 17 residues. CDR3 in DNA: TGCGCCAGCAGCTTTTATAAGACAGGGGGCTTCACCGGGGAGCTGTTTTTT. Its protein is CASSFYKTGGFTGELFF.

This clonotype came up a few times. The chain is built from TRBV5-1 and TRBJ1-6, with D unresolved. Germline V CDR1 and CDR2: SGHRS, YFSETQ. Trimming removed 0 bases at V and 16 bases at J, with 8 bases between. The CDR3 length is 11 residues. For the CDR3, the DNA is TGCGCCAGCAGCTTGGAAGGGCTACTCCACTTT. Its protein product is CASSLEGLLHF.